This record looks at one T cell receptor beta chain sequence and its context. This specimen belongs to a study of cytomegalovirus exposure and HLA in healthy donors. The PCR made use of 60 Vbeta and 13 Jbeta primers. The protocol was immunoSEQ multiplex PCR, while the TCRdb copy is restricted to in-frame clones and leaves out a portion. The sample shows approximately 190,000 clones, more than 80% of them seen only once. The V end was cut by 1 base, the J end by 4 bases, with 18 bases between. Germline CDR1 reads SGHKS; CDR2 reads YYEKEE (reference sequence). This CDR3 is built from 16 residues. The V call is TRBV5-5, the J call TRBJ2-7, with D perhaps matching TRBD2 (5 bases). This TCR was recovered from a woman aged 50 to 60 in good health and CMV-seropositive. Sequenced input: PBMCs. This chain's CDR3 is CASSLPVRPRGYEQYF. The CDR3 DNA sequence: TGTGCCAGCAGCTTGCCTGTGCGTCCCCGAGGGTACGAGCAGTACTTC.